This T cell receptor (beta chain) derives from a study of T-cell reconstitution after alpha-beta-depleted transplantation in children. This clonotype was detected many times. CDR3 length: 15 amino acids. Trimming removed 1 base from V and 2 bases from J, with 12 bases in between. Germline V gene sequence: CDR1 SGHTA, CDR2 FQGNSA. The library targeted TCRbeta and was prepared with unique molecular identifiers. TCRdb re-derived calls from the PCR reads in MiXCR, one entry per CDR3 protein. Found here are around 87,000 distinct CDR3 sequences, 7% to 9% of them singletons; the top ten hold roughly 7%. This specimen consisted of PBMCs from the stem cell graft donor, obtained from the stem cell graft. The TCR sequence derives from a human donor who donated a stem cell graft to a child with congenital amegakaryocytic thrombocytopenia. J is TRBJ2-7 and V is TRBV7-2, with D unclear. The CDR3 region is CASSLGVSVAYEQYF. CDR3 sequence (DNA): TGTGCCAGCAGCTTAGGGGTTTCGGTTGCCTACGAGCAGTACTTC.